This T cell receptor (beta chain) was identified during a study of blood T cell repertoires in COVID-19. Turning to the study itself: Samples came from the United States, Italy and Spain, spanning acute and convalescent COVID-19. The analysed material was cDNA or gDNA that came from T cells, B-cell-depleted T cells, or PBMCs.

Sequenced by immunoSEQ multiplex PCR; TCRdb stores in-frame clones only, minus some. Of tens of thousands of clones listed, about four fifths are singletons. This clonotype was obtained from a man between 65 and 85 years old with active COVID-19. Sequences were obtained from peripheral blood.

CDR3 nucleotides: TGTGCCAGTAGTTCCGGGACTAGCGGGAGTAAAGGCGGGGAGCTGTTTTTT. Its protein product is CASSSGTSGSKGGELFF. The V call is TRBV19, the J call TRBJ2-2; 14 bases map to TRBD2. Germline V gene data show CDR1 as LNHDA and CDR2 as SQIVND (reference sequence). This CDR3 comprises 17 residues. The junction had 9 bases not matched to a gene; V was cut back by 5 bases and J by 7 bases. Based on the CDR3 plus reference TRBV19 and TRBJ2-2, the full variable domain is DGGITQSPKYLFRKEGQNVTLSCEQNLNHDAMYWYRQDPGQGLRLIYYSQIVNDFQKGDIAEGYSVSREKKESFPLTVTSAQKNPTAFYLCASSSGTSGSKGGELFFGEGSRLTVL.